These T cell receptor beta chains were read from a single sample in a study of blood T cells in healthy people across ages. TCRdb passed the 5' RACE reads through MiXCR, listing each CDR3 protein once. The profile shows some 1.4 million distinct CDR3 sequences, approximately 40% of them singletons. Sequencing was carried out using blood. These receptors all stem from a woman under 30 in good health. Each CDR3 is given with its conserved first and last residue. D genes are given only for firm matches. Clone size is not always given. Where it is, it says once, few, many or a class for expanded clones.

D	size	V	J	CDR3	DNA
TRBD2	.	TRBV20-1	TRBJ2-5	CSARRDYSGTSKETQYF	TGCAGTGCTAGAAGGGATTACTCCGGGACTAGCAAAGAGACCCAGTACTTC
.	.	TRBV9	TRBJ2-7	CASSVHDEQYF	TGTGCCAGCAGCGTCCACGACGAGCAGTACTTC
.	.	TRBV7-9	TRBJ1-2	CASSLKQQNYGYTF	TGTGCCAGCAGCTTAAAACAGCAAAACTATGGCTACACCTTC
TRBD2	.	TRBV9	TRBJ2-4	CASNTMGLAGGEQYF	TGTGCCAGCAACACCATGGGACTAGCGGGAGGAGAGCAGTACTTC
TRBD1	.	TRBV28	TRBJ2-7	CASSLFTGGFYEQYF	TGTGCCAGCAGTCTATTTACAGGGGGATTCTATGAGCAGTACTTC
TRBD2	.	TRBV3-1	TRBJ2-1	CASTQHGTSGRGGVNEQFF	TGTGCCAGCACCCAGCACGGGACTAGCGGGAGAGGGGGCGTAAATGAGCAGTTCTTC
.	few	TRBV4-1	TRBJ1-5	CASSQVAGNQPQHF	TGCGCCAGCAGCCAAGTCGCGGGAAATCAGCCCCAGCATTTT
.	.	TRBV7-9	TRBJ2-7	CASSFGPDSSYEQYF	TGTGCCAGCAGCTTTGGGCCGGACAGCTCCTACGAGCAGTACTTC
TRBD2	few	TRBV4-1	TRBJ2-3	CASSQGVAGLADTQYF	TGCGCCAGCAGCCAAGGGGTAGCGGGTCTAGCAGATACGCAGTATTTT
TRBD1	.	TRBV20-1	TRBJ1-5	CSAIPGQGRQPQHF	TGCAGTGCGATTCCGGGACAGGGTCGGCAGCCCCAGCATTTT
TRBD2	many	TRBV4-1	TRBJ2-1	CASSQGSGGSYNEQFF	TGCGCCAGCAGCCAGGGTAGCGGGGGGTCCTACAATGAGCAGTTCTTC
TRBD2	.	TRBV4-1	TRBJ2-7	CASSPRLAGVPSEQYF	TGCGCCAGCAGCCCCCGACTAGCTGGGGTTCCCAGTGAGCAGTACTTC